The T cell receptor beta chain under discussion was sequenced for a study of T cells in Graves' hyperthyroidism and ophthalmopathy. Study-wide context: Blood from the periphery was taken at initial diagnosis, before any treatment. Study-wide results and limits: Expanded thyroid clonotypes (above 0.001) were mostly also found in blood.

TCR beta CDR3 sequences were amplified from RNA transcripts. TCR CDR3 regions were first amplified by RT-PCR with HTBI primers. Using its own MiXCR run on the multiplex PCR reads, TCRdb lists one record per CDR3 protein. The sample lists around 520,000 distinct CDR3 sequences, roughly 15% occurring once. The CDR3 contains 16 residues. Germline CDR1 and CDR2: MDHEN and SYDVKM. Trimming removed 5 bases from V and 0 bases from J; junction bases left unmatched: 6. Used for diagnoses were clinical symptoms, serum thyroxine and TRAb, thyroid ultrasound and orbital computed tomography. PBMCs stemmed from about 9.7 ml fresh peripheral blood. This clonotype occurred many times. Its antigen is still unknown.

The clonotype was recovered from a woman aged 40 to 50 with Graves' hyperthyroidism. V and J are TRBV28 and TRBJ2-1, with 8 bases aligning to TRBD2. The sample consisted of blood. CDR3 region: CASSQMTSDSYNEQFF. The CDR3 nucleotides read TGTGCCAGCAGTCAGATGACTAGCGACTCCTACAATGAGCAGTTCTTC.